This T cell receptor beta chain was recovered during a study of Ad26.COV2.S vaccination and SARS-CoV-2 variants. Treatment indicated: roughly 18 received Ad26.COV2.S at low or high dose, single or two shots; 5 received placebo; per-sample allocation not given. Day 63 after the first vaccine or placebo injection was the time point for sampling. V gave up 11 bases and J gave up 6 bases; unmatched junction bases: 7. The CDR3 has 12 amino acids. Germline CDR1 MNHNY, CDR2 SVGAGI (reference sequence). Method: immunoSEQ multiplex PCR; TCRdb's copy keeps in-frame clones and lacks some. The data show hundreds of thousands of clones, approximately 89% seen once.

This clonotype was sampled from a person aged 18-60 years who received the Ad26.COV2.S COVID-19 vaccine or a placebo. Sample: peripheral blood, taken in a trial of Ad26.COV2.S vaccine versus placebo. The chain recombines TRBV6-6 with TRBJ2-1; 7 nucleotides match TRBD2. The CDR3 DNA is TGTGCCGGCTCAAGGGAGGGCAATGAGCAGTTCTTC. It codes for CAGSREGNEQFF.